Sequencing of this T cell receptor beta chain was carried out in a study of CD4 T cell repertoires in COVID-19. Broader study findings: Two or all three memory subsets shared several highly expanded SARS-CoV-2-reactive clonotypes.

Sequencing used immunoSEQ multiplex PCR; TCRdb keeps in-frame clones, though not all of them. Here the sample spans fewer than 100,000 clones, approximately 83% being singletons. This CDR3 region has 16 residues. The germline CDR1 and CDR2 sequences are LNHDA and SQIVND (reference sequence). V shed 6 bases and J 1 base; nucleotides not matched to a gene: 10. As concerns this clone: The antigen is undetermined.

The chain carries TRBV19 and TRBJ1-1, with 8 bases aligning to TRBD1. The sequenced sample was CD4+ T cells from peripheral blood, obtained after recovery from COVID-19. This TCR was recovered from a human donor who had COVID-19. CDR3 in amino acids: CASSLLPGQGNTEAFF. The CDR3 DNA reads as TGTGCCAGTAGCCTTCTCCCCGGACAGGGGAACACTGAAGCTTTCTTT.